A single sample gave rise to the 26 T cell receptor beta chains below, sequenced in a study of T cells after posttransplantation cyclophosphamide. The table came from immunoSEQ multiplex PCR; TCRdb's copy has only in-frame clones and leaves some out. The specimen gives over 25,000 clones without singletons; the ten biggest hold about 4.4%. Sequencing was carried out using PBMCs. These TCRs come from a woman under 40 in good health and a related stem cell transplant donor.

At least ten counts were recorded for this clone. The chain links TRBV2 to TRBJ2-7; D call uncertain. Trimming shortened V by 2 bases and J by 2 bases, and 7 bases separated the two germline ends. CDR1 SNHLY and CDR2 FYNNEI come from the germline V gene. This CDR3 is 13 amino acids long. CDR3 sequence: CASSEMVAYEQYF. The DNA of the CDR3 is TGTGCCAGCAGTGAAATGGTAGCCTACGAGCAGTACTTC.

This clone was picked up a small number of times. The genes are TRBV9 and TRBJ1-2; D unclear. The V and J ends lost 0 bases and 5 bases respectively, with 11 bases between them. This CDR3 has 14 amino acids. CDR1 is SGDLS, CDR2 YYNGEE, per germline. Here the CDR3 reads CASSVENSFYGYTF. As DNA, the CDR3 is TGTGCCAGCAGCGTAGAGAACAGCTTTTATGGCTACACCTTC.

This clone was recorded at least ten times. The chain joins TRBV23-1 to TRBJ2-1; 12 bases line up with TRBD1. TRBV23-1 is classed as an ORF, of uncertain function. CDR3 length: 16 amino acids. The V and J ends lost 2 bases and 5 bases, in that order; junction bases with no gene match: 4. The CDR3 loop is CASSQGTGGRHNEQFF. The CDR3 region has the DNA TGCGCCAGCAGTCAAGGGACAGGGGGCCGACACAATGAGCAGTTCTTC.

This clone was observed many times. The chain has TRBV11-2 and TRBJ2-4; D might be TRBD2 (6 bases). The CDR3 loop spans 17 amino acids. Germline-derived CDR1 and CDR2 are SGHAT and FQNNGV. Trimming removed 3 bases at V and 1 base at J, with 16 bases between. CDR3: CASSFGLATTAKNIQYF. The CDR3 nucleotides read TGTGCCAGCAGCTTTGGGCTAGCGACGACCGCCAAAAACATTCAGTACTTC. Full variable domain (rest looked up from reference TRBV11-2 and TRBJ2-4): EAGVAQSPRYKIIEKRQSVAFWCNPISGHATLYWYQQILGQGPKLLIQFQNNGVVDDSQLPKDRFSAERLKGVDSTLKIQPAKLEDSAVYLCASSFGLATTAKNIQYFGAGTRLSVL.

This clone was recorded at least ten times. The gene calls are TRBV6-1 and TRBJ2-5; D may be TRBD1 or TRBD2 (5 bases each). The CDR3 runs 13 residues. V was pared by 2 bases and J by 7 bases, with 11 bases between. Germline V CDR1 and CDR2: MNHNS, SASEGT. CDR3 in DNA: TGTGCCAGCAGTGAAATGGAGAGGGGGACCCAGTACTTC. Its translation: CASSEMERGTQYF.

There are a few counts of this clone. The chain links TRBV10-1 to TRBJ1-1, with a tentative D call TRBD1 (6 bases). Germline lookup yields CDR1 WNHNN and CDR2 SYGVQD (reference sequence). The CDR3 is made up of 14 amino acids. V lost 0 bases, J lost 4 bases, and 9 bases lay in between. The CDR3 DNA reads as TGCGCCAGCAGTGAGTCGGGGGGGCCCACTGAAGCTTTCTTT. It codes for CASSESGGPTEAFF.

V and J are TRBV19 and TRBJ1-6; TRBD1 is a possible D gene (6 bases). Germline CDR1 is LNHDA and CDR2 is SQIVND (reference sequence). The length of the CDR3 is 14 residues. The V end was cut by 5 bases, the J end by 7 bases, with 12 bases between. CDR3 nucleotide sequence: TGTGCCAGTAGTCTCTCCCAGGGGAATTCACCCCTCCACTTT. This encodes CASSLSQGNSPLHF.

Only a few counts were recorded for this clone. The rearrangement uses TRBV9 and TRBJ1-2; no clear D. V dropped 3 bases and J dropped 8 bases, with 17 bases sitting between them. CDR3 length: 14 amino acids. Looked up from germline, CDR1 is SGDLS and CDR2 is YYNGEE. CDR3 coding DNA: TGTGCCAGCAGCGCAACCATGGGTCAGCGCGGCTACACCTTC. Its translation: CASSATMGQRGYTF.

The chain combines TRBV12-3 or TRBV12-4 with TRBJ2-7, with TRBD2 identical over 7 bases. The CDR3 totals 15 residues. V shed 5 bases, J shed 4 bases, and the junction held 11 bases outside the gene matches. CDR3 in DNA: TGTGCCAGCAGTCGCCGAAGGGCGGGAGTTTACGAGCAGTACTTC. Translation gives CASSRRRAGVYEQYF.

This clone was seen many times. The CDR3 is CASSLSGGGFNEQFF. DNA for the CDR3: TGTGCCAGCAGCCTTAGCGGCGGTGGCTTCAATGAGCAGTTCTTC. The chain recombines TRBV12-3 or TRBV12-4 with TRBJ2-1; weak D call: TRBD2 (6 bases). This CDR3 contains 15 residues. V dropped 6 bases and J dropped 6 bases, with 18 bases sitting between them.

This clone was found a few times. The chain uses TRBV4-3 and TRBJ2-7, with 7 nucleotides matching TRBD2. J lost 6 bases, V lost 1 base, and 12 bases had no gene match. The CDR3 is made up of 16 amino acids. Germline loops: CDR1 LGHNA, CDR2 YSLEER. The CDR3 spells CASSQVLGEGGGEQYF. As DNA, the CDR3 is TGCGCCAGCAGCCAAGTCTTAGGGGAGGGAGGAGGCGAGCAGTACTTC.

The chain links TRBV19 to TRBJ1-5; no clear D gene. The germline V gene has CDR1 LNHDA and CDR2 SQIVND (reference sequence). This CDR3 is built from 15 residues. The V and J ends lost 3 bases and 4 bases respectively, with 13 bases between them. This chain's CDR3 is CASSMGTAENQPQHF. The CDR3 coding sequence is TGTGCCAGTAGTATGGGAACAGCGGAAAATCAGCCCCAGCATTTT.

This clone was seen many times. The chain joins TRBV7-2 to TRBJ2-6, with TRBD2 identical over 7 bases. The CDR3 has 17 residues. The germline gives CDR1 SGHTA, CDR2 FQGNSA. V dropped 3 bases and J dropped 0; count of bases not matched to a gene: 5. CDR3 DNA sequence: TGTGCCAGCAGCTTGACTAGCTCATACTCTGGGGCCAACGTCCTGACTTTC. Residues: CASSLTSSYSGANVLTF.

This clone has more than one count but fewer than ten. The chain joins TRBV10-1 to TRBJ2-1, with D possibly TRBD1 on 6 matching bases. Trimming pared 5 bases from V and 0 bases from J, leaving 17 bases between. The CDR3 is 17 residues long. Germline CDR1 and CDR2: WNHNN and SYGVQD (reference sequence). The CDR3 nucleotides are TGCGCCAGCAGTCGGACGGCCTTAGGGGGCTCCTACAATGAGCAGTTCTTC. Translation: CASSRTALGGSYNEQFF.

This clone has ten or more counts. This rearrangement joins TRBV2 to TRBJ2-3, with D perhaps matching TRBD2 (6 bases). Germline-derived CDR1 and CDR2 are SNHLY and FYNNEI. The CDR3 covers 15 residues. Trimming took off 5 bases at V and 0 bases at J, with 12 bases between the two ends. The CDR3 nucleotides read TGTGCCAGCAGTTATAGCGGAGCTAGCACAGATACGCAGTATTTT. Translation: CASSYSGASTDTQYF.

CDR3 protein: CASSSPEAVNYGYTF. Written as DNA, the CDR3 is TGTGCCAGCAGCTCACCCGAGGCGGTTAACTATGGCTACACCTTC. The V and J genes are TRBV13 and TRBJ1-2; D gene unclear. CDR3 size: 15 residues. Per the germline V gene, CDR1 is PRHDT and CDR2 is FYEKMQ (reference sequence). Between the trimmed V and J ends, which lost 4 bases and 1 base, there was a span of 13 bases.

At least ten counts were recorded for this clone. The chain links TRBV9 to TRBJ2-1; D uncertain. The CDR3 spans 15 residues. Germline CDR1 is SGDLS and CDR2 is YYNGEE. Trimming took 0 bases from V and 0 from J, leaving 7 bases between them. CDR3 region: CASSVVVSSYNEQFF. The CDR3 DNA reads TGTGCCAGCAGCGTAGTAGTGTCCTCCTACAATGAGCAGTTCTTC. Combining the CDR3 with reference TRBV9 and TRBJ2-1 gives the whole variable domain DSGVTQTPKHLITATGQRVTLRCSPRSGDLSVYWYQQSLDQGLQFLIQYYNGEERAKGNILERFSAQQFPDLHSELNLSSLELGDSALYFCASSVVVSSYNEQFFGPGTRLTVL.

This clone occurred a few times. The genes are TRBV5-1 and TRBJ2-3, with D possibly matching TRBD2 (7 bases). The CDR3 has 15 amino acids. The ends were cut back, 4 bases at V and 2 bases at J, with 14 bases in the middle. Germline V gene lookup returns CDR1 SGHRS and CDR2 YFSETQ. The CDR3 region is CASSSTGGLTDTQYF. The DNA of the CDR3 is TGCGCCAGCAGCAGCACGGGGGGCCTCACAGATACGCAGTATTTT.

This clone was recorded at least ten times. This chain joins TRBV7-3 and TRBJ2-7, with TRBD2 matching 11 bases. This CDR3 has 14 residues. Germline CDR1 and CDR2: SGHTA and FQGTGA. The V and J ends lost 5 bases and 0 bases, in that order; junction bases with no gene match: 0. CDR3 nucleotide sequence: TGTGCCAGCAGCCTAGCGGGGGGCTCCTACGAGCAGTACTTC. This encodes CASSLAGGSYEQYF.

This clone showed up many times. This chain joins TRBV19 and TRBJ1-2; a possible D gene is TRBD1 (5 bases). The germline V and J ends were trimmed by 2 bases and 4 bases, with 11 bases remaining between them. Germline-derived CDR1 and CDR2 are LNHDA and SQIVND (reference sequence). The CDR3 consists of 14 residues. For the CDR3, the DNA is TGTGCCAGTAGTATAAGTAGGGGAACCTATGGCTACACCTTC. Residues: CASSISRGTYGYTF. Full variable domain (remainder filled in from reference TRBV19 and TRBJ1-2): DGGITQSPKYLFRKEGQNVTLSCEQNLNHDAMYWYRQDPGQGLRLIYYSQIVNDFQKGDIAEGYSVSREKKESFPLTVTSAQKNPTAFYLCASSISRGTYGYTFGSGTRLTVV.

Many counts were recorded for this clone. This chain joins TRBV7-9 and TRBJ2-5; D may be TRBD1 (6 bases). Germline V gene lookup returns CDR1 SEHNR and CDR2 FQNEAQ (reference sequence). The CDR3 covers 14 residues. Trimming removed 4 bases at V and 2 bases at J, with 11 bases between. Here the CDR3 DNA reads TGTGCCAGCAGCTCCGACAGGACGCAAGAGACCCAGTACTTC. It is translated as CASSSDRTQETQYF.

Many counts were recorded for this clone. V and J are TRBV18 and TRBJ1-1; the match to TRBD1 covers 7 bases. Germline CDR1 is KGHSH and CDR2 is LQKENI. The CDR3 extends over 18 amino acids. V gave up 0 bases and J gave up 3 bases; unmatched junction bases: 13. The DNA of the CDR3 is TGTGCCAGCTCACCACCGAGGACAGGAGGGGTAAAGCACACTGAAGCTTTCTTT. Translating it yields CASSPPRTGGVKHTEAFF.

The genes are TRBV30 and TRBJ1-1; D not certain. The CDR3 runs 14 residues. V lost 2 bases and J lost 1, with 11 bases in between. Germline CDR1 and CDR2: GTSNPN and SVGIG (reference sequence). The CDR3 spells CAWSYGEANTEAFF. As DNA, the CDR3 is TGTGCCTGGAGTTACGGGGAGGCGAACACTGAAGCTTTCTTT.

The DNA of the CDR3 is TGTGCCAGCAGACGGACAGGGTCCTACGAGCAGTACTTC. As protein: CASRRTGSYEQYF. This rearrangement joins TRBV6-6 to TRBJ2-7, with TRBD1 identical over 8 bases. The CDR3 sequence is 13 residues long. CDR1 and CDR2 (germline): MNHNY, SVGAGI (reference sequence). Trimming took 6 bases from V and 1 from J; bases not matched to a gene: 2.

This clone is deemed medium-sized. The V and J genes are TRBV27 and TRBJ2-5, with TRBD2 as a possible D gene (6 bases). The CDR3 sequence is 18 residues long. Per the germline V gene, CDR1 is MNHEY and CDR2 is SMNVEV (reference sequence). V shed 3 bases and J shed 2 bases, with 22 bases lying between them. The CDR3 region has the DNA TGTGCCAGCAGTTTGTGCAGAGCCGGGGGAAATACACAAGAGACCCAGTACTTC. Translated, it gives CASSLCRAGGNTQETQYF.

This clone was found many times. The chain carries TRBV9 and TRBJ2-1, with TRBD2 matching 11 bases. The ends lost 4 bases at V and 6 bases at J; junction bases unmatched: 9. The length of the CDR3 is 16 residues. CDR1 is SGDLS and CDR2 is YYNGEE in the germline V gene. CDR3 DNA sequence: TGTGCCAGCAGCTCTCCCCTAGCGGGGGGCCCCAATGAGCAGTTCTTC. It is translated as CASSSPLAGGPNEQFF.